These 7 T cell receptor beta chains came from one sample sequenced in a study of shared clonotypes between healthy human individuals. The data were produced by immunoSEQ multiplex PCR, yet TCRdb's version contains in-frame clones alone and is incomplete. In the table there are around 1.1 million clones, about 72% of which are singletons. The source material was memory CD4+ T cells from PBMCs. Subset noted: CD45RA-negative fraction. These receptor sequences come from a man in his late teens or twenties in good health. Some clones in this sample may be carry-over from other donors' samples.

J is TRBJ2-2 and V is TRBV6-6; no clear D. The CDR3 is 11 residues long. The germline gives CDR1 MNHNY, CDR2 SVGAGI (reference sequence). The V end was cut by 6 bases, the J end by 8 bases, with 7 bases between. CDR3 DNA: TGTGCCAGCAGCAGCTGGGGGGAGCTGTTTTTT. Protein product: CASSSWGELFF.

The chain carries TRBV18 and TRBJ2-3; TRBD2 matches 10 bases. In germline, CDR1 is KGHSH, CDR2 LQKENI. This CDR3 contains 18 residues. The V gene end was trimmed by 3 bases and the J gene end by 2 bases; junction bases not matched to a gene: 11. The CDR3 DNA reads as TGTGCCAGCTCACCGCGCCTAGCGGGAGAAACCCACACAGATACGCAGTATTTT. This encodes CASSPRLAGETHTDTQYF. Using reference TRBV18 and TRBJ2-3 for the parts outside the CDR3, the full variable domain is NAGVMQNPRHLVRRRGQEARLRCSPMKGHSHVYWYRQLPEEGLKFMVYLQKENIIDESGMPKERFSAEFPKEGPSILRIQQVVRGDSAAYFCASSPRLAGETHTDTQYFGPGTRLTVL.

The chain employs TRBV7-3 and TRBJ1-1; 7 bases are a match to TRBD1. Germline V CDR1 and CDR2: SGHTA, FQGTGA. V shed 5 bases and J 2 bases; nucleotides not matched to a gene: 8. The CDR3 has 15 residues. CDR3 sequence (DNA): TGTGCCAGCAGCACGCACCAGGGGGAAAACACTGAAGCTTTCTTT. This codes for CASSTHQGENTEAFF.

J is TRBJ2-2 and V is TRBV7-9; D gene ambiguous. The germline gives CDR1 SEHNR, CDR2 FQNEAQ (reference sequence). The CDR3 length is 17 residues. The V gene lost 1 base and the J gene lost 2 bases, with 14 bases spanning the gap. The CDR3 protein is CASSLVFGPLNTGELFF. The CDR3 DNA follows: TGTGCCAGCAGCTTAGTTTTCGGGCCCCTTAACACCGGGGAGCTGTTTTTT.

The gene calls are TRBV6-1 and TRBJ1-1; weak D call: TRBD1 (5 bases). CDR3 length: 14 amino acids. V lost 8 bases and J 1 base, leaving 14 bases between the germline ends. The V gene's germline CDR1 is MNHNS and CDR2 SASEGT. CDR3 sequence: CASALTEGNTEAFF. For the CDR3, the DNA is TGTGCCAGCGCCCTGACAGAAGGGAACACTGAAGCTTTCTTT.

Written as DNA, the CDR3 is TGTGCCAGCAGAATTGAACCGGGACTAGCAGCCGGAGACTACTACGAGCAGTACTTC. Its protein product is CASRIEPGLAAGDYYEQYF. The chain joins TRBV28 to TRBJ2-7, with 9 positions matching TRBD2. CDR1 and CDR2 from the germline V gene are MDHEN and SYDVKM. The CDR3 length is 19 residues. The V and J ends lost 6 bases and 3 bases, in that order; junction bases with no gene match: 21.

This clone was detected a few times. A much larger clone differs from this one at a single base, so this may be a read error. The gene calls are TRBV6-1 and TRBJ2-7; D tentatively reads TRBD1 or TRBD2 (7 bases each). V was cut by 7 bases and J by 9 bases, with 19 bases left in between. CDR1 is MNHNS and CDR2 is SASEGT in the germline V gene. CDR3 length: 13 residues. The CDR3 spells CASISEGGGGQYF. The CDR3 DNA reads TGTGCCAGCATCTCTGAGGGAGGGGGCGGGCAGTACTTC.